This TCR beta chain is from a study of chemoradiotherapy in HPV16-positive cancers. General observations from the study: Candidate HPV-specific clones and E7-related TCR motifs grew in tumor during treatment.

To note about this clone: What it recognizes is unknown.

This table comes from immunoSEQ multiplex PCR, and its TCRdb copy is limited to in-frame clones, with some not included. The table has 14,000 or so clones, roughly 63% seen once. The CDR3 length is 14 residues. CDR1 and CDR2 from the germline V gene are MNHNS and SASEGT. The ends were cut back, 4 bases at V and 3 bases at J, with 13 bases in the middle. The chain combines TRBV6-1 with TRBJ2-7, with TRBD1 as a possible D gene (6 bases). The TCR comes from a human donor with HPV-associated anogenital cancer. Sample collection was performed from a patient who underwent chemoradiotherapy. The CDR3 region is CASSVETGFYEQYF. The CDR3 bases are TGTGCCAGCAGTGTAGAAACAGGGTTCTACGAGCAGTACTTC.